The present TCR beta chain was sequenced within a study of blood T cells in healthy people across ages. Broader study findings: CMV status of donors was unknown, possibly confounding expanded clonotype changes. Naive CD4+ cell counts and diversity both ran higher in long-lived than in aged donors.

A second about 7 to 12 cycle PCR used barcoded and J-beta primers. Using its own MiXCR run on the 5' RACE reads, TCRdb lists one record per CDR3 protein. The data show fewer than 1,000,000 distinct CDR3 sequences, approximately 48% seen once. About this clonotype itself: What it recognizes is unknown.

The study isolated at least 6.5 million PBMCs from each sample. Sample: blood. This TCR derives from a man aged 55 to 70 in good health.

CDR3 in DNA: TGTGCCAACAGCCTAACCAAACACGAGCAGTACTTC. This codes for CANSLTKHEQYF. This rearrangement joins TRBV12-3 or TRBV12-4 to TRBJ2-7; D unclear. The CDR3 runs 12 residues. V was pared by 10 bases and J by 5 bases, with 15 bases between.